This T cell receptor beta chain originates from a study of beta chain features in type 1 diabetes. This clone was counted a few times. Reverse transcription of all isolated RNA meant that expressed TCRB transcripts were sequenced. Clones were read by immunoSEQ multiplex PCR, and TCRdb kept only the in-frame ones, dropping some. The data hold under 950,000 clones, with around a sixth observed a single time. The CDR3 spans 14 residues. The germline V and J ends were trimmed by 8 bases and 6 bases, with 18 bases remaining between them. Germline-derived CDR1 and CDR2 are SGHVS and FNYEAQ. The sequence was obtained from a woman aged 18-29 years in good health. V and J are TRBV7-6 and TRBJ2-3; D is uncertain. Sequences were obtained from naive CD4+ T cells from blood. The CDR3 DNA sequence: TGTGCCAGCGCCTTTAGCCCCGCCGTCGATACGCAGTATTTT. This codes for CASAFSPAVDTQYF.